Each of the 21 T cell receptor beta chains below was sequenced from the same sample in a study of regulatory and conventional T cells in RAG deficiency (dated by TCRdb to 2016 to 2017). Libraries were built with the immunoSEQ multiplex PCR assay. TCRdb mirrors the immuneACCESS table, restricted to in-frame sequences. Some clones are absent from its copies; in checked studies, under half trace to an unresolved V gene, and the reason for the others is unknown. Counted in this sample were some 30,000 clones; around 89% of them appeared once. The ten largest make up 5.4% of the sample. The same sample was also studied in work on regulatory T cells. The second publication reports: For the multiplex PCR, 52 forward TRBV primers and 13 reverse TRBJ primers were used, and amplification bias was corrected with both assay-based and computational methods.

Sequenced: CD8+ T cells sorted from blood. The receptor source for this set is a human donor in good health.

This clone was detected only once. Relative to the germline gene, one junction end is altered; a read error may explain this. V gene TRBV15 combines with J gene TRBJ2-5; TRBD2 aligns across 10 bases. CDR1 LNHNV and CDR2 YYDKDF come from the germline V gene (reference sequence). This CDR3 spans 18 amino acids. The CDR3 bases are TGTGCCACCGGCAGAGAAATAAGGCCTAGCGGGAGTCCTGAGACCCAGTACTTC. Its protein is CATGREIRPSGSPETQYF.

This clone came up once. The chain recombines TRBV6-4 with TRBJ2-3; D assignment may be TRBD1 or TRBD2 (5 bases each). Germline loops: CDR1 MRHNA, CDR2 SNTAGT. The CDR3 spans 15 residues. The germline V and J ends were trimmed by 2 bases and 1 base, with 10 bases remaining between them. The CDR3 nucleotides are TGTGCCAGCAGTGACGGGCAGGGAGGCACAGATACGCAGTATTTT. Amino acid sequence: CASSDGQGGTDTQYF.

This chain uses TRBV4-1 with TRBJ1-1; tentative D call: TRBD1 (5 bases). Deletions cut 1 base from V and 1 base from J, with 10 bases between. The CDR3 is 15 residues long. The germline gives CDR1 MGHRA, CDR2 YSYEKL. The CDR3 DNA sequence: TGCGCCAGCAGCCAAGTCCTGGGGGGGAACACTGAAGCTTTCTTT. It yields the protein CASSQVLGGNTEAFF.

The genes are TRBV28 and TRBJ1-2; D possibly corresponds to TRBD1 (5 bases). Deletions cut 1 base from V and 4 bases from J, with 13 bases between. Germline CDR1 is MDHEN and CDR2 is SYDVKM. The CDR3 is made up of 15 amino acids. The CDR3 loop reads CASSLFGGKGYGYTF. The CDR3 DNA follows: TGTGCCAGCAGTTTATTTGGGGGAAAAGGCTATGGCTACACCTTC.

The V call is TRBV30, the J call TRBJ2-3; D not resolved. The CDR3 length is 10 residues. Germline V lookup: CDR1 GTSNPN, CDR2 SVGIG (reference sequence). V was trimmed by 8 bases and J by 1 base, leaving 4 bases between them. The CDR3 loop is CATRTDTQYF. The CDR3 DNA sequence: TGTGCCACCCGCACAGATACGCAGTATTTT.

This clone was seen a single time. The rearrangement uses TRBV7-9 and TRBJ2-5; 7 bases map to TRBD2. The CDR3 sequence is 17 residues long. After removal of 5 bases from V and 1 base from J, the junction contained 13 bases not matched to a gene. Germline values: CDR1 SEHNR, CDR2 FQNEAQ (reference sequence). The CDR3 region is CASSPSPGRVGQETQYF. The CDR3 nucleotides are TGTGCCAGCAGCCCCTCTCCGGGGAGGGTAGGCCAAGAGACCCAGTACTTC.

J is TRBJ2-7 and V is TRBV2; possibly TRBD1 for D (6 bases). Between the trimmed V and J ends, which lost 0 bases and 6 bases, there was a span of 21 bases. Germline-derived CDR1 and CDR2 are SNHLY and FYNNEI. There are 17 residues in the CDR3. The CDR3 DNA follows: TGTGCCAGCAGTGAAGCGACCGCGTTGGGGGACATCAGCGAGCAGTACTTC. Its protein product is CASSEATALGDISEQYF.

Remarks on this clone: Compared with germline, one end of the junction differs, possibly owing to a read error. CDR3 residues: CASSDDSNHGYTF. CDR3 bases: TGTGCCAGCAGTGATGACAGTAACCATGGCTACACCTTC. The V and J genes are TRBV2 and TRBJ1-2; D is possibly TRBD1 (5 bases). The germline CDR1 and CDR2 sequences are SNHLY and FYNNEI. CDR3 size: 13 residues.

This clone was seen only once. The chain couples TRBV28 to TRBJ1-2; 7 nucleotides align to TRBD1. The CDR3 contains 17 residues. J gave up 4 bases and V 10 bases, and 21 bases lay outside the gene matches. Per the germline V gene, CDR1 is MDHEN and CDR2 is SYDVKM. The CDR3 region is CATSEPGNRGKGYGYTF. CDR3 bases: TGTGCCACCTCCGAACCCGGAAACAGGGGAAAGGGCTATGGCTACACCTTC.

The V and J genes are TRBV6-1 and TRBJ2-7; D is possibly TRBD1 (6 bases). The CDR3 loop spans 17 amino acids. The germline CDR1 and CDR2 sequences are MNHNS and SASEGT. V lost 1 base, J lost 1 base, and 17 bases lay in between. This CDR3 is CASSEGQVGSGSYEQYF. In nucleotides, the CDR3 is TGTGCCAGCAGTGAAGGACAGGTGGGGTCCGGTTCCTACGAGCAGTACTTC.

This clone was counted between two and nine times. The chain employs TRBV5-1 and TRBJ1-2; TRBD1 agrees at 8 bases. With V trimmed by 4 bases and J by 6 bases, 8 bases remained unmatched. The CDR3 covers 14 residues. Germline V gene lookup returns CDR1 SGHRS and CDR2 YFSETQ. The CDR3 nucleotides read TGCGCCAGCAGCCCGGACAGGGAGGTCGATGGCTACACCTTC. It codes for CASSPDREVDGYTF.

This clone is large in the sample. The rearrangement links TRBV7-9 to TRBJ1-4, with 7 bases lining up with TRBD1. V lost 3 bases, J lost 5 bases, and 6 bases stayed unmatched. CDR3 length: 15 residues. Germline V gene data show CDR1 as SEHNR and CDR2 as FQNEAQ (reference sequence). CDR3 bases: TGTGCCAGCAGCTTCTACAGGGGAAAGAATGAAAAACTGTTTTTT. Its translation: CASSFYRGKNEKLFF.

The chain combines TRBV7-3 with TRBJ2-1; 9 positions agree with TRBD2. The ends lost 4 bases at V and 8 bases at J; junction bases unmatched: 6. The CDR3 is made up of 14 amino acids. The V gene's germline CDR1 is SGHTA and CDR2 FQGTGA. The CDR3, as DNA: TGTGCCAGCAGCTCTAGCGGGATCATCGATGAGCAGTTCTTC. It translates to CASSSSGIIDEQFF.

V gene TRBV6-5 combines with J gene TRBJ2-1; 7 bases map to TRBD2. Germline CDR1 MNHEY, CDR2 SVGAGI. CDR3 length equals 15 residues. J gave up 4 bases and V 0 bases, and 3 bases lay outside the gene matches. CDR3 in DNA: TGTGCCAGCAGTTACTCGGGGGGGGTTTACAATGAGCAGTTCTTC. Its protein is CASSYSGGVYNEQFF.

DNA for the CDR3: TGTGCCAGCAGCTCGGGTCGACAGACGGAAATGAACACTGAAGCTTTCTTT. Its translation is CASSSGRQTEMNTEAFF. The chain couples TRBV21-1 to TRBJ1-1; TRBD1 is the table's D call, not checked against the DNA. TRBV21-1 is a recognized pseudogene. The CDR3 is 17 residues long.

The chain carries TRBV12-5 and TRBJ2-2; perhaps D is TRBD1 or TRBD2 (5 bases each). Germline-derived CDR1 and CDR2 are LGHNT and FRNRAP. This CDR3 region has 16 residues. V was cut by 7 bases and J by 6 bases, with 21 bases left in between. For the CDR3, the DNA is TGTGCTAGTGTAGACGGGTCGAGGGGTACGGCCGGGGAGCTGTTTTTT. Translation: CASVDGSRGTAGELFF.

The chain employs TRBV6-6 and TRBJ2-1, with 9 bases fitting TRBD1. This CDR3 is built from 16 residues. CDR1 MNHNY and CDR2 SVGAGI come from the germline V gene (reference sequence). With V trimmed by 2 bases and J by 7 bases, 9 bases remained unmatched. CDR3 protein: CASSYTQAGTGNEQFF. CDR3 coding DNA: TGTGCCAGCAGTTACACGCAAGCCGGGACAGGGAATGAGCAGTTCTTC.

This clone was recorded once. The genes are TRBV6-6 and TRBJ1-5; a possible D gene is TRBD1 (6 bases). The CDR3 is made up of 15 amino acids. Per germline, CDR1 MNHNY and CDR2 SVGAGI (reference sequence). V lost 2 bases and J 6 bases, leaving 14 bases between the germline ends. The CDR3 coding sequence is TGTGCCAGCAGTTACGCGACAGGTGCTGGTCAGCCCCAGCATTTT. Translating gives CASSYATGAGQPQHF.

The chain is built from TRBV2 and TRBJ2-7; D is possibly TRBD1 or TRBD2 (6 bases each). CDR1 and CDR2 (germline): SNHLY, FYNNEI. The CDR3 spans 12 residues. Trimming took 6 bases from V and 6 from J, leaving 12 bases between them. The CDR3 DNA sequence: TGTGCCAGCAGGTCTCGGGGGCTCGAGCAGTACTTC. Translation gives CASRSRGLEQYF.

The V call is TRBV27, the J call TRBJ1-2, with 8 positions matching TRBD1. V lost 6 bases to trimming and J lost 8 bases; unmatched junction nucleotides: 8. The CDR3 covers 13 residues. The germline CDR1 and CDR2 sequences are MNHEY and SMNVEV (reference sequence). CDR3 in amino acids: CASSLTGGEGYTF. In nucleotides, the CDR3 is TGTGCCAGCAGCCTTACAGGGGGAGAGGGCTACACCTTC.

The chain recombines TRBV5-5 with TRBJ1-1, with unresolved D. CDR3 length: 15 amino acids. Germline V CDR1 and CDR2: SGHKS, YYEKEE (reference sequence). V lost 0 bases to trimming and J lost 0 bases, with 9 bases between them. The CDR3 DNA is TGTGCCAGCAGCTTGGTACAGATTTTGAACACTGAAGCTTTCTTT. This translates into CASSLVQILNTEAFF.